This passage covers 15 T cell receptor beta chains from one sample sequenced in a study of blood T cells in healthy people across ages (dated by TCRdb to about 2015). Library preparation was by 5' RACE. Sequenced using an Illumina HiSeq 2500. A second PCR of about 6 to 11 cycles was run with a J-beta primer mix and a sample-barcoded 5' primer. TCRdb took the public reads, trimmed them with fastp at Q25, ran MiXCR for clone calling and kept in-frame beta chains. All rows with the same CDR3 protein become a single entry with the most common DNA and genes. The sample table lists hundreds of thousands of distinct CDR3 sequences, about 61% of them with a count of one. About a quarter of the sample is held by the ten biggest clonotypes. Sequenced sample: blood. These receptors all come from a man between 35 and 55 years old in good health.

The gene calls are TRBV3-1 and TRBJ2-5; D is unclear. Trimming left V 4 bases short and J 1 base short, with 19 bases between. The germline gives CDR1 LGHDT, CDR2 YNNKEL (reference sequence). The CDR3 loop spans 17 amino acids. CDR3 DNA sequence: TGTGCCAGCAGCCCAGAACGAAGGCAGAGCTTCCAAGAGACCCAGTACTTC. Protein sequence: CASSPERRQSFQETQYF.

This clonotype came up a few times. The chain couples TRBV20-1 to TRBJ2-2; TRBD1 agrees at 9 bases. With 5 bases clipped from V and 1 base from J, the junction kept 5 bases outside the gene matches. Germline CDR1 DFQATT, CDR2 SNEGSKA (reference sequence). The CDR3 runs 15 residues. The CDR3 DNA reads TGCAGTGCTTTTCGACAGGGGGTGAACACCGGGGAGCTGTTTTTT. This sequence encodes CSAFRQGVNTGELFF.

J is TRBJ2-5 and V is TRBV7-9; a possible D gene is TRBD1 (6 bases). The CDR3 length is 15 residues. The V end lost 4 bases, the J end lost 0 bases, and 12 bases lay between the germline ends. Germline loops: CDR1 SEHNR, CDR2 FQNEAQ (reference sequence). CDR3 amino acids: CASSSGHQYQETQYF. The CDR3 DNA is TGTGCCAGCAGCTCGGGACATCAGTACCAAGAGACCCAGTACTTC.

The V gene is TRBV2, the J gene TRBJ1-5; D is ambiguous. The CDR3 sequence is 15 residues long. From germline, CDR1 is SNHLY and CDR2 FYNNEI. Trimming pared 7 bases from V and 5 bases from J, leaving 18 bases between. The chain's CDR3 is CASNVDGGYDQPQHF. CDR3 coding DNA: TGTGCCAGCAACGTCGACGGAGGCTACGATCAGCCCCAGCATTTT.

The chain uses TRBV5-1 and TRBJ2-5; D might be TRBD1 (5 bases). Trimming left V 7 bases short and J 2 bases short, with 15 bases between. The germline V gene encodes CDR1 SGHRS and CDR2 YFSETQ. The length of the CDR3 is 14 residues. CDR3 sequence: CASGSQGAQETQYF. Written as DNA, the CDR3 is TGCGCCAGCGGCTCGCAAGGGGCACAAGAGACCCAGTACTTC. Looking up the rest from reference TRBV5-1 and TRBJ2-5 gives the full variable domain: KAGVTQTPRYLIKTRGQQVTLSCSPISGHRSVSWYQQTPGQGLQFLFEYFSETQRNKGNFPGRFSGRQFSNSRSEMNVSTLELGDSALYLCASGSQGAQETQYFGPGTRLLVL.

In this sample, this clonotype turned up a few times. DNA of the CDR3: TGCAGCGTTAGGACAGGGATCAATCAGCCCCAGCATTTT. Its translation: CSVRTGINQPQHF. This sequence joins TRBV29-1 and TRBJ1-5, with TRBD1 identical over 8 bases. Germline CDR1 SQVTM, CDR2 ANQGSEA. CDR3 length: 13 residues. Trimming removed 5 bases from V and 3 bases from J; junction bases left unmatched: 3.

A remark on this clonotype: The junction differs from germline at one of its ends, possibly a read error. The chain recombines TRBV7-2 with TRBJ2-7; D unresolved. Germline CDR1 and CDR2: SGHTA and FQGNSA. CDR3 length equals 12 residues. CDR3 nucleotides: TGTGCCTGCAGAGTCGACTCCTACGAGCAGTACTTC. This codes for CACRVDSYEQYF.

V is TRBV20-1 and J is TRBJ1-2, with 7 bases fitting TRBD1. V was clipped by 6 bases and J by 6 bases; unmatched bases: 10. CDR3 length equals 13 residues. CDR1 and CDR2 from the germline V gene are DFQATT and SNEGSKA (reference sequence). This CDR3 reads CSATTGNSDGYTF. In DNA, the CDR3 is TGCAGTGCCACGACAGGGAACTCCGATGGCTACACCTTC.

The chain combines TRBV2 with TRBJ2-5, with D unclear. The CDR3 extends over 13 amino acids. The V end was cut by 7 bases, the J end by 2 bases, with 11 bases between. Germline loops: CDR1 SNHLY, CDR2 FYNNEI. The CDR3 loop is CASTTPLQETQYF. The DNA for the CDR3 is TGTGCCAGCACAACTCCCCTTCAAGAGACCCAGTACTTC.

The chain combines TRBV12-3 or TRBV12-4 with TRBJ2-4; D possibly corresponds to TRBD1 (6 bases). This CDR3 comprises 19 residues. V lost 6 bases and J 0 bases, leaving 24 bases between the germline ends. CDR3 in amino acids: CASRNLGAGQTLAKNIQYF. DNA of the CDR3: TGTGCCAGCAGAAACTTGGGGGCCGGGCAGACCCTAGCCAAAAACATTCAGTACTTC.

The rearrangement links TRBV20-1 to TRBJ2-1; D is possibly TRBD1 or TRBD2 (5 bases each). Trimming cost V 8 bases and J 9 bases, with 29 bases left between them. CDR1 and CDR2 (germline): DFQATT, SNEGSKA (reference sequence). The CDR3 is 16 residues long. The CDR3 DNA follows: TGCAGTTCCTCACCCTCGGGACCAAGACAAAGGCCTGAGCAGTTCTTC. The encoded protein is CSSSPSGPRQRPEQFF.

The V call is TRBV2, the J call TRBJ1-2; 10 nucleotides agree with TRBD1. CDR1 is SNHLY and CDR2 is FYNNEI in the germline V gene. Germline trimming cut 4 bases from V and 6 bases from J; bases unmatched to any gene: 5. The CDR3 length is 14 residues. CDR3 nucleotides: TGTGCCAGCAGTGCCTCCGGGACAGGGGATGGCTACACCTTC. Translating it yields CASSASGTGDGYTF.

This chain uses TRBV6-2 or TRBV6-3 with TRBJ2-7; maybe TRBD2 (6 bases). CDR1 is MNHEY and CDR2 is SVGEGT in the germline V gene. The germline V and J ends were trimmed by 6 bases and 3 bases, with 9 bases remaining between them. The CDR3 runs to 12 residues. The CDR3 loop reads CASRDYLYEQYF. CDR3 nucleotides: TGTGCCAGCAGGGACTATCTCTACGAGCAGTACTTC.

This chain links TRBV20-1 with TRBJ2-7; 9 bases align to TRBD1. CDR3 length equals 15 residues. Germline loops: CDR1 DFQATT, CDR2 SNEGSKA (reference sequence). With 1 base clipped from V and 0 bases from J, the junction kept 4 bases outside the gene matches. The CDR3 region is CSARAGTGLSYEQYF. For the CDR3, the DNA is TGCAGTGCTAGAGCGGGGACAGGGCTCTCCTACGAGCAGTACTTC.

This clonotype has a count of ten or more. The rearrangement links TRBV7-3 to TRBJ2-6; a possible D gene is TRBD2 (5 bases). Germline CDR1 reads SGHTA; CDR2 reads FQGTGA. This CDR3 contains 14 residues. V dropped 5 bases and J dropped 0 bases, with 5 bases sitting between them. CDR3 DNA sequence: TGTGCCAGCAGCCGGGGCTCTGGGGCCAACGTCCTGACTTTC. This codes for CASSRGSGANVLTF.